This T cell receptor (beta chain) comes out of a study of blood T cell repertoires in COVID-19. About the research overall: Both acute and convalescent COVID-19 samples were obtained from the United States, Italy and Spain. In each case, the material was cDNA or gDNA derived from T cells, B-cell-depleted T cells, or PBMCs.

Using immunoSEQ multiplex PCR, the repertoire was profiled, and TCRdb retains in-frame clones only, with some absent. The table shows around 130,000 clones, with about 75% occurring only once. This clone was recorded a few times. With V trimmed by 0 bases and J by 4 bases, 8 bases remained unmatched. The CDR3 runs to 17 residues. Germline CDR1 is SGDLS and CDR2 is YYNGEE. Sequenced material: peripheral blood. The TCR was taken from a man older than 75 with acute or convalescent COVID-19. This chain joins TRBV9 and TRBJ2-3; 10 nucleotides align to TRBD2. The CDR3 protein is CASSVEGRLAGADTQYF. The CDR3 coding sequence is TGTGCCAGCAGCGTAGAGGGTCGGCTAGCGGGAGCAGATACGCAGTATTTT.